One sample yielded the 2 T cell receptor beta chains listed below, sequenced in a study of Ad26.COV2.S vaccination and SARS-CoV-2 variants. Treatment described: over 15 received Ad26.COV2.S at low or high dose, single or two shots; several received placebo; per-sample allocation not given. Vaccine and placebo recipients were sampled on day 63 after the first injection. This table comes from immunoSEQ multiplex PCR, and its TCRdb copy is limited to in-frame clones, with some not included. The top ten hold less than 4% of the sample, which has about 350,000 clones, 70% to 90% seen once. Source: peripheral blood, taken in a trial of Ad26.COV2.S vaccine versus placebo. Every receptor here comes from a person aged 18 to 59 who received the Ad26.COV2.S COVID-19 vaccine or a placebo.

A single count supports this clone. This chain joins TRBV10-1 and TRBJ2-7; D could derive from TRBD1 or TRBD2 (7 bases each). Germline V gives CDR1 WNHNN, CDR2 SYGVQD (reference sequence). Trimming removed 5 bases at V and 4 bases at J, with 12 bases between. The CDR3 loop spans 13 amino acids. The CDR3 is CASSPGGDYEQYF. The CDR3 DNA follows: TGCGCCAGCAGTCCAGGGGGGGATTACGAGCAGTACTTC.

The chain links TRBV4-1 to TRBJ1-4; no definite D call. The germline V gene has CDR1 MGHRA and CDR2 YSYEKL. This CDR3 has 15 residues. V lost 1 base and J 8 bases, leaving 14 bases between the germline ends. In nucleotides, the CDR3 is TGCGCCAGCAGCCAAGTAGGAGGGCTTGGAGAAAAACTGTTTTTT. Its protein product is CASSQVGGLGEKLFF.